A single sample gave rise to the 5 T cell receptor beta chains below, sequenced in a study of CD8 T cells in ankylosing spondylitis. TCRdb re-called the 5' RACE reads through MiXCR, storing one row per CDR3 protein. The table shows about 800,000 distinct CDR3 sequences, with 12% occurring only once. These TCRs' antigens remain unknown. Study-level results: It appeared that ankylosing spondylitis blood was characterized by a TCR beta motif of fewer than 10 highly homologous variants.

The sample was blood, either unsorted or a sorted T cell fraction (not recorded which). The receptors derive from a male donor with ankylosing spondylitis.

The rearrangement uses TRBV7-3 and TRBJ2-1; 9 positions match TRBD1. Germline CDR1 and CDR2: SGHTA and FQGTGA. This CDR3 region has 15 residues. Trimming at V came to 5 bases and at J to 3 bases, leaving 5 bases not matched to a gene. As DNA, the CDR3 is TGTGCCAGCAGCCCGACAGGGGGTTTCTACAATGAGCAGTTCTTC. Translating it yields CASSPTGGFYNEQFF. The variable domain in full, completed from reference TRBV7-3 and TRBJ2-1, reads GAGVSQTPSNKVTEKGKYVELRCDPISGHTALYWYRQSLGQGPEFLIYFQGTGAADDSGLPNDRFFAVRPEGSVSTLKIQRTERGDSAVYLCASSPTGGFYNEQFFGPGTRLTVL.

This clonotype has a handful of counts. The genes are TRBV11-2 and TRBJ2-5; 8 bases agree with TRBD1. The CDR3 is made up of 14 amino acids. Germline CDR1 SGHAT, CDR2 FQNNGV. Trimming removed 1 base from V and 6 bases from J; junction bases left unmatched: 4. In DNA form, the CDR3 reads TGTGCCAGCAGCTTAGCGGCAGGGGGCAAGACCCAGTACTTC. Its protein is CASSLAAGGKTQYF.

V usage is TRBV20-1 and J usage is TRBJ2-1, with D unresolved. The germline V and J ends were trimmed by 8 bases and 5 bases, with 19 bases remaining between them. CDR3 length equals 14 residues. Germline values: CDR1 DFQATT, CDR2 SNEGSKA (reference sequence). This CDR3 is CSTVLLRANNEQFF. CDR3 sequence (DNA): TGCAGTACTGTTTTGTTGCGAGCAAACAATGAGCAGTTCTTC.

This clonotype was seen at least ten times. This sequence joins TRBV29-1 and TRBJ1-2; D unresolved. The V end lost 6 bases, the J end lost 7 bases, and 18 bases lay between the germline ends. Germline CDR1 and CDR2: SQVTM and ANQGSEA. This CDR3 contains 13 residues. DNA of the CDR3: TGCAGCGTGGCGGGGTGGCGGACTGGTGGCTACACCTTC. This sequence encodes CSVAGWRTGGYTF.

This clonotype was found a few times. The chain is built from TRBV20-1 and TRBJ2-3; D not resolved. CDR1 and CDR2 (germline): DFQATT, SNEGSKA (reference sequence). This CDR3 has 14 residues. The germline V and J ends were trimmed by 8 bases and 6 bases, with 21 bases remaining between them. The CDR3 bases are TGCAGTACACTTTATCCAGCATCAGAGGATACGCAGTATTTT. Protein: CSTLYPASEDTQYF.